In this sample, the clone carrying this T cell receptor (beta chain) turned up a few times. These data belong to a study of identical twins. CDR1 is KGHDR and CDR2 is SFDVKD in the germline V gene. CDR3 size: 14 residues. V gave up 4 bases and J gave up 4 bases, with 12 bases separating them. TCRdb called the 5' RACE reads again in MiXCR, with one record for every CDR3 protein. The table lists about 490,000 distinct CDR3 sequences, around 15% of them singletons. The same data also went into a second study, on yellow fever vaccine responses in identical twins.

Material: CD4+ T cells sorted from blood. This TCR was recovered from a woman younger than 35 in good health. V gene TRBV24-1 combines with J gene TRBJ1-1; the D is unclear. The CDR3 nucleotides are TGTGCCACCAGTGACACTCGGAGAGGCACTGAAGCTTTCTTT. Translated: CATSDTRRGTEAFF.